Below, one T cell receptor (beta chain) is given with its context. Assay used: immunoSEQ multiplex PCR; TCRdb lists only in-frame clones, some missing. Here the sample spans around 6,700 clones, roughly 67% being singletons. This sample stems from a study of PD-1 blockade in classical Hodgkin lymphoma. Time point meaning: cycle 4 day 1 (C4D1), after five to seven weeks of nivolumab. Every patient had relapsed following autologous stem cell transplantation, and cohorts differed in brentuximab vedotin exposure. From thawed PBMCs, magnetic negative selection was used to isolate the CD8+ T cells. Sequencing used CD8+ T cells from blood, obtained before the fourth cycle of nivolumab. This sequence was found in a human donor with classical Hodgkin lymphoma.

The DNA for the CDR3 is TGTGCCAGCAGTACTTCCGGGACAGTCAATGAGCAGTTCTTC. Protein: CASSTSGTVNEQFF. The rearrangement joins TRBV27 to TRBJ2-1; 7 positions agree with TRBD1. V lost 5 bases and J lost 6; bases outside the gene matches: 7. CDR1 is MNHEY and CDR2 is SMNVEV in the germline V gene (reference sequence). The CDR3 loop spans 14 amino acids.